The TCR beta chain described here comes from a study of T cell changes during pregnancy in multiple sclerosis (dated by TCRdb to between 2019 and 2020). For the study in its entirety: In women with multiple sclerosis, the researchers looked at how the T cell repertoire shifted as pregnancy progressed.

The library came from the immunoSEQ multiplex PCR assay. As stored in TCRdb, this immuneACCESS dataset retains in-frame rearrangements with V and J assigned. A fraction of the clones does not appear; measured against another copy, unresolved V genes explain less than half of the discrepancy, and the remainder lacks a known reason. The sample yields roughly 80,000 clones; around 93% were counted once. More than 2% of the sample is taken by the ten largest. CDR1 and CDR2 were assigned from the germline V gene (reference sequence) as SGHKS and YYEKEE. There are 13 amino acids in the CDR3, from cysteine to phenylalanine inclusive. The retained sequence is limited to the CDR3, 39 bases, with the frame set at the first base. The junction shows trimming of 5 bases on V and 1 base on J, plus 8 bases between the germline ends. With regard to this clone: Its antigen target is currently unknown. No much larger clone exists at a distance of one base, and base qualities are not known.

This chain joins TRBV5-5 to TRBJ2-3; TRBD1 could be the D gene, as 5 bases match. This TCR derives from a female donor with multiple sclerosis, enrolled in a pregnancy study. The sequenced sample was peripheral blood, obtained in the second trimester of pregnancy. The CDR3 is CASSTQGTDTQYF. The sequence in DNA is TGTGCCAGCAGTACACAGGGCACAGATACGCAGTATTTT. Reference TRBV5-5 and TRBJ2-3 genes cover what lies past the CDR3, so the full variable domain is DAGVTQSPTHLIKTRGQQVTLRCSPISGHKSVSWYQQVLGQGPQFIFQYYEKEERGRGNFPDRFSARQFPNYSSELNVNALLLGDSALYLCASSTQGTDTQYFGPGTRLTVL.